This T cell receptor (beta chain) was retrieved from a study of beta chain features in type 1 diabetes. This clone showed up just a few times. Reverse transcription of all isolated RNA meant that expressed TCRB transcripts were sequenced. Method: immunoSEQ multiplex PCR; TCRdb's copy keeps in-frame clones and lacks some. The table includes over 150,000 clones, approximately 8.1% detected once. Trimming left V 6 bases short and J 6 bases short, with 24 bases between. The CDR3 is made up of 17 amino acids. Germline CDR1 and CDR2: LNHDA and SQIVND (reference sequence). The sequence was obtained from a man aged 18 to 30 in good health. J is TRBJ2-1 and V is TRBV19; D may be TRBD2 (6 bases). The sequencing input was central memory CD4+ T cells from blood. CDR3 coding DNA: TGTGCCAGTAGCACTCCTACGGGCCGGGGAGGTGTCAATGAGCAGTTCTTC. Translation: CASSTPTGRGGVNEQFF.